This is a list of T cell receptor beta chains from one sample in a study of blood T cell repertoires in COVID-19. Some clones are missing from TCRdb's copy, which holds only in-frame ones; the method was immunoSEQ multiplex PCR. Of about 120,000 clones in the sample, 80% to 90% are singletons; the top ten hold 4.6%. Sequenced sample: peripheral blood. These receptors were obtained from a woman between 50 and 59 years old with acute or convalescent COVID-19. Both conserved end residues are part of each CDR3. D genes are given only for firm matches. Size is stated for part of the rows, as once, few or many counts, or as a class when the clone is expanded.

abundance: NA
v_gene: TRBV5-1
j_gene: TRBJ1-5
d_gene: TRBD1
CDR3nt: TGCGCCAGCAGCCCGGACAGGGGAGGCCAGCCCCAGCATTTT
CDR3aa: CASSPDRGGQPQHF

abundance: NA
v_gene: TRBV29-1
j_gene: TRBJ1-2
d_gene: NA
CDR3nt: TGCAGCACCAAGAGAGGTGACCAAAACTATGGCTACACCTTC
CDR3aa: CSTKRGDQNYGYTF

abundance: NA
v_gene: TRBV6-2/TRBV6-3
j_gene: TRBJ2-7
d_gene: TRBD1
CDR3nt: TGTGCCAGCAGTTACACAACCCCGCAAGACAGGGGGGATCCCTACGAGCAGTACTTC
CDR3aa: CASSYTTPQDRGDPYEQYF

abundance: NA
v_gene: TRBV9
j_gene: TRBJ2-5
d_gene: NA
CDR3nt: TGTGCCAGCAGCGTAGGGACAGCCAGCCAAGAGACCCAGTACTTC
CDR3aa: CASSVGTASQETQYF

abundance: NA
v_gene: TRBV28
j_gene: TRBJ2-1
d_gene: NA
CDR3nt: TGTGCCAGCAGTGTCGGGAGCTACAATGAGCAGTTCTTC
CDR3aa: CASSVGSYNEQFF

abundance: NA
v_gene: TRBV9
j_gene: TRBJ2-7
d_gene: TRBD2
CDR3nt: TGTGCCAGCAGCCCAACCGGCGGGAGCTACGAGCAGTACTTC
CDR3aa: CASSPTGGSYEQYF

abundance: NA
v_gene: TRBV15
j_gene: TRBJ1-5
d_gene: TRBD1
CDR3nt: TGTGCCACCAGCAGGGATGGACAGGGCAATCAGCCCCAGCATTTT
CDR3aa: CATSRDGQGNQPQHF

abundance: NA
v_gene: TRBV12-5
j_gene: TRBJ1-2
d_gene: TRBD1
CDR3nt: TGTGCTAGTGGTTTACAGGGGATGGATGGCTACACCTTC
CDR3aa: CASGLQGMDGYTF

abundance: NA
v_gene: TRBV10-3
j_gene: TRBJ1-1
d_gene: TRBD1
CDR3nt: TGTGCCATTAGGGAGGGGGCCCCCACTGAAGCTTTCTTT
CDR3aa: CAIREGAPTEAFF

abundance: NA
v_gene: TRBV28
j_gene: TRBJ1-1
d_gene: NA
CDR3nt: TGTGCCAGCTCAGTGCGGGGGGGCGCTGAAGCTTTCTTT
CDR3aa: CASSVRGGAEAFF

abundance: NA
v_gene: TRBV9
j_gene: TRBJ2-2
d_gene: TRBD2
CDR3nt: TGTGCCAGCAGCGTAAGGCTAGCGGGCGGGGAGCTGTTTTTT
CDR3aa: CASSVRLAGGELFF

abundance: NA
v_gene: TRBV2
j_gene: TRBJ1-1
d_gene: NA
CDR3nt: TGTGCCAGCACTCCGTACAGGGATTACACTGAAGCTTTCTTT
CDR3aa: CASTPYRDYTEAFF

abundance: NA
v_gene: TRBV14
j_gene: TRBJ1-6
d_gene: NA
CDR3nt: TGTGCCAGCAGCCAAGTCAGGGGCGTAAATTCACCCCTCCACTTT
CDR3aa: CASSQVRGVNSPLHF

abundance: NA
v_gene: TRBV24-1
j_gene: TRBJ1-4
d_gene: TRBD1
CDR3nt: TGTGCCACCAGTGAGGGCACCCAGGGGGATGAAAAACTGTTTTTT
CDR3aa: CATSEGTQGDEKLFF

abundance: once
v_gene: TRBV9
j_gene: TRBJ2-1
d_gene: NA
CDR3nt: TGTGCCAGCAGCCCCCGGGGGAAGAGCTCCTACAATGAGCAGTTCTTC
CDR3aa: CASSPRGKSSYNEQFF

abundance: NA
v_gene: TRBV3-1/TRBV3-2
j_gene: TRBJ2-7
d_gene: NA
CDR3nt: TGTGCCAGCAGCCAAGTTGCCGGTGCCTACGAGCAGTACTTC
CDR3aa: CASSQVAGAYEQYF

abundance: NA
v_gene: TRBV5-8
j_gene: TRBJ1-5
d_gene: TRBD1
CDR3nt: TGTGCCAGCAAGGAACAGGGGGTAATCCAGCCCCAGCATTTT
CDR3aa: CASKEQGVIQPQHF

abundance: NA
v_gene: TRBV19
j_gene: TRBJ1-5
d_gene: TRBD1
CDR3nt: TGTGCCAGTAGTACATCGGGACAGGGTTATAGCAATCAGCCCCAGCATTTT
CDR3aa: CASSTSGQGYSNQPQHF

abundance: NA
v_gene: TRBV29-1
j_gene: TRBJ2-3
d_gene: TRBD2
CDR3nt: TGCAGCGTTGAAGGGCTAGCGGGAAAGCTGGATACGCAGTATTTT
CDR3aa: CSVEGLAGKLDTQYF

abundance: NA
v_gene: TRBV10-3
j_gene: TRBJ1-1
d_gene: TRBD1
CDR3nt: TGTGCCATCACCAAGGGGGCGTCTTTCTCTGAAGCTTTCTTT
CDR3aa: CAITKGASFSEAFF

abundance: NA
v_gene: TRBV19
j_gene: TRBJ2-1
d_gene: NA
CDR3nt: TGTGCCAGTATCAAGGGGGAGGGCATTGGTGAGCAGTTCTTC
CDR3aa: CASIKGEGIGEQFF

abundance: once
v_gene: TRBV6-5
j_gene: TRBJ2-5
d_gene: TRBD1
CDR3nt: TGTGCCAGCAGGCCACAGGGGCCAGAGACCCAGTACTTC
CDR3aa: CASRPQGPETQYF

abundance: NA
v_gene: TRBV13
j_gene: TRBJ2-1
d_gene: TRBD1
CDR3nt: TGTGCCAGCAGCTGGGACAGGAATGAGCAGTTCTTC
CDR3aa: CASSWDRNEQFF

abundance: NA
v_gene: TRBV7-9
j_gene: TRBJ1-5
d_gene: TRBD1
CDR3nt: TGTGCCAGCAGCCAGACAGGGGGGTCCGAGTCCCAGCATTTT
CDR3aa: CASSQTGGSESQHF

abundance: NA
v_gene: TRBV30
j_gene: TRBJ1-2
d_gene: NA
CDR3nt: TGTGCCTGGAGTGTAAGGGGGGGCAGCTATGGCTACACCTTC
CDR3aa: CAWSVRGGSYGYTF

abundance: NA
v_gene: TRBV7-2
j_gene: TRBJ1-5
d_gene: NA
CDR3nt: TGTGCCAGCAACCCATACCCAAGGGGCGGAAGCAATCAGCCCCAGCATTTT
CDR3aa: CASNPYPRGGSNQPQHF

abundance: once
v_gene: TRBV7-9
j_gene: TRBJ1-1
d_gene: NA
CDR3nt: TGTGCCAGCAGCTTAGTTTCCAGGAACACTGAAGCTTTCTTT
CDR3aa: CASSLVSRNTEAFF

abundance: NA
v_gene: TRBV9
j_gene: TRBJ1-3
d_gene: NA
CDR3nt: TGTGCCAGCAGCGTAGGGACAGCCCAAAACACCATATATTTT
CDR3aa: CASSVGTAQNTIYF

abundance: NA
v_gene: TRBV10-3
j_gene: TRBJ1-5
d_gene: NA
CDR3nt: TGTGCCATCAGTGATGGGGGGAATCAGCCCCAGCATTTT
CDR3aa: CAISDGGNQPQHF

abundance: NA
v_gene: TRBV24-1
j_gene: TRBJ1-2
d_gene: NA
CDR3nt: TGTGCCACCAGTTCTCGGGATTCGTATGGCTACACCTTC
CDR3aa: CATSSRDSYGYTF

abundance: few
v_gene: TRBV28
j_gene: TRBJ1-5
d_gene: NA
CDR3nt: TGTGCCAGCAGTTTATTCAGGGGCAGTCAGCCCCAGCATTTT
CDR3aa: CASSLFRGSQPQHF

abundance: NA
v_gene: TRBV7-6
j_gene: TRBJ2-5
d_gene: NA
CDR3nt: TGTGCCAGCAGCTTTACCCTGGGAGTGGAGACCCAGTACTTC
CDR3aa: CASSFTLGVETQYF

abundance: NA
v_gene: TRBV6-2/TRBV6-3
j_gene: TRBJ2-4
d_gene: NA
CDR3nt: TGTGCCAGCAGTTGGGGGGTGTACAGGAAAAACATTCAGTACTTC
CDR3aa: CASSWGVYRKNIQYF

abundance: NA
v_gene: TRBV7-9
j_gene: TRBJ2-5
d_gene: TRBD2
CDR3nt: TGTGCCAGCAGCTTCCCGGGACTAGGGGAGACCCAGTACTTC
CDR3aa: CASSFPGLGETQYF

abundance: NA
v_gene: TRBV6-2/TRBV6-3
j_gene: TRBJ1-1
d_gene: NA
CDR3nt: TGTGCCAGCAGTTACTCGTCGGTGAACACTGAAGCTTTCTTT
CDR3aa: CASSYSSVNTEAFF

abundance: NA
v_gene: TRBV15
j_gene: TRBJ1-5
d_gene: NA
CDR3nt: TGTGCCACCAGCAGTCGTATGATCCTCGGACAGTTTGATAGCAATCAGCCCCAGCATTTT
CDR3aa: CATSSRMILGQFDSNQPQHF

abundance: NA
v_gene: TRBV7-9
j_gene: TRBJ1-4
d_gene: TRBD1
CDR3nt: TGTGCCAGCAGCCGCGACAGGGATGAAAAACTGTTTTTT
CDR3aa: CASSRDRDEKLFF

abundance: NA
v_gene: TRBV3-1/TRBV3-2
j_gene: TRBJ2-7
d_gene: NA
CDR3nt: TGTGCCAGCAGCTCATCGACAGGTTTCGAGCAGTACTTC
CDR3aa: CASSSSTGFEQYF

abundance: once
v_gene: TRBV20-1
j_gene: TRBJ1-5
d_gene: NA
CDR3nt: TGCAGTGCTAGTTCAGGGGGCAATCAGCCCCAGCATTTT
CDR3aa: CSASSGGNQPQHF

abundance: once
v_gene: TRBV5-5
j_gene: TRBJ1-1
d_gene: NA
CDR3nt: TGTGCCAGCAGCGGATCACAGATACTGAACACTGAAGCTTTCTTT
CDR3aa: CASSGSQILNTEAFF

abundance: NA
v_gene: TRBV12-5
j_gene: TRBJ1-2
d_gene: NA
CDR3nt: TGTGCTAGTGGTTTGGTAAATTACAGGGATGGCTACACCTTC
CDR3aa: CASGLVNYRDGYTF

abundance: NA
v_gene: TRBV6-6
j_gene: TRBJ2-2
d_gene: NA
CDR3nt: TGTGCCAGCAGCCCGGGACACGGGGTCCCCACCGGGGAGCTGTTTTTT
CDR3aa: CASSPGHGVPTGELFF

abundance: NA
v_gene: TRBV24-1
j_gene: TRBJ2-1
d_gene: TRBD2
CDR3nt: TGTGCCACCAGTGATTTGGGGCGGGGGGGCCAACGTGAGCAGTTCTTC
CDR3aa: CATSDLGRGGQREQFF

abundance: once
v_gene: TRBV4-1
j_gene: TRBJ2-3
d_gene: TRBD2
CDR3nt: TGCGCCAGCAGCCAGCGACTAGCGGGGGGTACAGATACGCAGTATTTT
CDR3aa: CASSQRLAGGTDTQYF

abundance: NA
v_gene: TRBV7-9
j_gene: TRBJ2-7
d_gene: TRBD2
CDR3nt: TGTGCCAGCCGGGAGGTAGAGTGGGGCGAGCAGTACTTC
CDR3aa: CASREVEWGEQYF

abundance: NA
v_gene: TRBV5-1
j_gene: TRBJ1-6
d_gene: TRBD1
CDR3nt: TGCGCCAGCAGCTTGGGAGACAGGGGTTCTTCACCCCTCCACTTT
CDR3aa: CASSLGDRGSSPLHF

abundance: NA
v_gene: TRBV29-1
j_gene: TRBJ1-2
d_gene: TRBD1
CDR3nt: TGCAGCGTTGAAGGGGACAGGGGTTATGGCTACACCTTC
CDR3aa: CSVEGDRGYGYTF

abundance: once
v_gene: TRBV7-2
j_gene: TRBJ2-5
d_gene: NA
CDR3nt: TGTGCCAGCAGCCTGACGCAGGGGTTTCGGGAGACCCAGTACTTC
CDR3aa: CASSLTQGFRETQYF

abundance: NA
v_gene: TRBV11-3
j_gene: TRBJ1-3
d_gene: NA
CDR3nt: TGTGCCAGCAGCCTAAGACAGAACTCCTCTGGAAACACCATATATTTT
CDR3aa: CASSLRQNSSGNTIYF

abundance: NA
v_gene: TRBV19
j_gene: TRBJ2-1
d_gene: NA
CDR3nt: TGTGCCAGTAGTATAGTACCTAACGGGGAGCAGTTCTTC
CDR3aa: CASSIVPNGEQFF

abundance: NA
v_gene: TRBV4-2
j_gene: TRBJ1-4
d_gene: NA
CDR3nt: TGTGCCAGCAGCCAAGTAAGGACTAGCGGGGGTTCTAATGAAAAACTGTTTTTT
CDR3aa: CASSQVRTSGGSNEKLFF

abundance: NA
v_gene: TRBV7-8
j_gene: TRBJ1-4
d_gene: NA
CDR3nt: TGTGCCAGCAGCTTAACTCTTTTAGTTCTCGGTTCTAATGAAAAACTGTTTTTT
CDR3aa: CASSLTLLVLGSNEKLFF

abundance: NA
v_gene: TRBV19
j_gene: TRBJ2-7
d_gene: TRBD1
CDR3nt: TGTGCCAGTAGCCCGGACAGGACGCAGGAGCAGTACTTC
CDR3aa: CASSPDRTQEQYF

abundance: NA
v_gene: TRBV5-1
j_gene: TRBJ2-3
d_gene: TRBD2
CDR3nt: TGCGCCAGCAGCTTAAGACTAGCGGGGCGCCTGGATACGCAGTATTTT
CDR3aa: CASSLRLAGRLDTQYF